This TCR beta chain is drawn from a study of cytomegalovirus exposure and HLA in healthy donors. This clone was seen just once. Its antigen is unknown. Nominal health characterized the donors when sampled, though unrecorded immune exposures were likely. Primers: 60 Vbeta forward and 13 Jbeta reverse. Sequenced by immunoSEQ multiplex PCR; TCRdb stores in-frame clones only, minus some. The sample carries about 130,000 clones, under 85% recorded once. Study observations and caveats: Donor immune exposure was known only as CMV serostatus. In an earlier analysis, in several hundred donors, most V segments appeared productive either ~87% or ~30% of the time. Differences between HLA loci emerged in a later analysis of TCR association rates, with DRB1 most and HLA-C fewest.

This receptor was obtained from a woman aged 50 to 60 in good health and CMV-seropositive. Material: PBMCs.

As DNA, the CDR3 is TGTGCCAGCAGGTCCATACTAGATGGCAATGAGCAGTTCTTC. It translates to CASRSILDGNEQFF. The chain carries TRBV6-1 and TRBJ2-1; a possible D gene is TRBD2 (5 bases). The CDR3 is 14 amino acids. CDR1 MNHNS and CDR2 SASEGT come from the germline V gene. Trimming stripped 6 bases from V and 6 bases from J, with 15 bases between.